The rows below give T cell receptor beta chains drawn from one sample of a study of blood T cell repertoires in COVID-19. The repertoire was sequenced with immunoSEQ multiplex PCR; TCRdb's copy has only in-frame clones and lacks some. The data hold about 380,000 clones, with more than 65% observed a single time. The source material was peripheral blood. The receptors originated from a human donor with acute or convalescent COVID-19. The donor label of this sample is uncertain. Each CDR3 is given with its conserved first and last residue. Fields, in order: J gene, V gene, CDR3 protein.

j_call: TRBJ1-6; v_call: TRBV3-1/TRBV3-2; cdr3_aa: CASSPGTGWYSPLHF
j_call: TRBJ1-1; v_call: TRBV7-9; cdr3_aa: CASSHLDRGGTEAFF
j_call: TRBJ1-4; v_call: TRBV4-1; cdr3_aa: CASSQGPNRAVGEKLFF
j_call: TRBJ1-1; v_call: TRBV2; cdr3_aa: CASSESGNTEAFF
j_call: TRBJ1-1; v_call: TRBV19; cdr3_aa: CASMRQLNTEAFF
j_call: TRBJ1-6; v_call: TRBV27; cdr3_aa: CASSSMTTGGLHF
j_call: TRBJ2-7; v_call: TRBV5-1; cdr3_aa: CASSLGAGTGAYEQYF
j_call: TRBJ1-3; v_call: TRBV29-1; cdr3_aa: CSVGQTGNTIYF
j_call: TRBJ1-1; v_call: TRBV11-2; cdr3_aa: CASSPSQGARRCIF
j_call: TRBJ1-2; v_call: TRBV10-3; cdr3_aa: CAISGGQRLANYGYTF
j_call: TRBJ1-2; v_call: TRBV11-2; cdr3_aa: CASSLGTGTTMFPGYTF
j_call: TRBJ1-2; v_call: TRBV3-1/TRBV3-2; cdr3_aa: CASSLPGQLGYGYTF
j_call: TRBJ2-7; v_call: TRBV7-8; cdr3_aa: CASSSRGVGYEQYF
j_call: TRBJ2-2; v_call: TRBV7-2; cdr3_aa: CASSYTGGSTGELFF